This is a list of T cell receptor beta chains from one sample in a study of CD4 and CD8 cells across lung adenocarcinoma regions. TCRdb used MiXCR to reprocess the PCR reads, holding one entry per CDR3 protein. The sample yields thousands of distinct CDR3 sequences, about 50% seen once. What was sequenced was CD4+ T cells from the center of a lung tumor. The receptor set was obtained from a female donor with lung adenocarcinoma. The CD4 and CD8 labels of this study may be unreliable. Each CDR3 is given with its conserved first and last residue. Each record gives: J gene, clone size, V gene, D gene, CDR3 DNA, CDR3 protein. The D gene is left open where the match is weak. Clone size is not always given. Where it is, it says once, few, many or a class for expanded clones.

>TRBJ2-7|NA|TRBV6-5|NA
TGTGCCAGCAGTTACCGGTCAGAAGTCTACGAGCAGTACTTC
CASSYRSEVYEQYF
>TRBJ2-1|medium-sized|TRBV27|TRBD2
TGTGCCAGCAGATCCGGGACTAGCGGGAACAATGAGCAGTTCTTC
CASRSGTSGNNEQFF
>TRBJ2-5|few|TRBV27|NA
TGTGCCAGCAGTTTATATGACCAGCAAGAGACCCAGTACTTC
CASSLYDQQETQYF
>TRBJ1-2|NA|TRBV6-1|NA
TGTGCCAGCAGGGGGACCGAGGGTAGTGCCTACACCTTC
CASRGTEGSAYTF
>TRBJ2-1|NA|TRBV25-1|TRBD2
TGTGCCAGCAGTGTAGCGGGAGGGTACAATGAGCAGTTCTTC
CASSVAGGYNEQFF
>TRBJ2-7|once|TRBV27|TRBD1
TGTGCCAGCAGTCCACGGGGACAGTTCTACGAGCAGTACTTC
CASSPRGQFYEQYF
>TRBJ2-7|NA|TRBV9|NA
TGTGCCAGCAGCCCGCGGGGCGGGCGACTCTACGAGCAGTACTTC
CASSPRGGRLYEQYF
>TRBJ2-5|NA|TRBV27|NA
TGTGCCAGCAGTTTATTTCGGGGGGCCACCCAGACCCAGTACTTC
CASSLFRGATQTQYF
>TRBJ2-2|medium-sized|TRBV6-4|NA
TGTGCCAGCAGGACTAGAGTCACCGGGGAGCTGTTTTTT
CASRTRVTGELFF
>TRBJ2-2|medium-sized|TRBV14|TRBD1
TGTGCCAGCCGGAGACGGACAGGGGGTTACACCGGGGAGCTGTTTTTT
CASRRRTGGYTGELFF
>TRBJ2-3|large|TRBV6-5|TRBD2
TGTGCCAGCAGTTACGGTGGGGGGGTCGTCGGGGATACGCAGTATTTT
CASSYGGGVVGDTQYF
>TRBJ2-7|once|TRBV27|TRBD1
TGTGCCAGCAGTGGGACAGGGGGGACTAGGGGCAGTGACCCAGAGACGCAGTACTTC
CASSGTGGTRGSDPETQYF
>TRBJ2-1|NA|TRBV28|TRBD1
TGTGCCAGCAGTCCCCGGACAGGCCAGGTTAGGCAGTTCTTC
CASSPRTGQVRQFF
>TRBJ2-3|medium-sized|TRBV27|TRBD2
TGTGCCAGCAGTGGGACAGGGGGGACTAGCGGGAGTGCCACAGATACGCAGTATTTT
CASSGTGGTSGSATDTQYF
>TRBJ2-2|medium-sized|TRBV27|NA
TGTGCCAGCAGTCGAACCGAAAAGCTTCCCTGGATTTCGAACACCGGGGAGCTGTTTTTT
CASSRTEKLPWISNTGELFF
>TRBJ1-2|medium-sized|TRBV10-2|NA
TGCGCCAGCAGTGAGTCGCTGGGGCATGGCTACACCTTC
CASSESLGHGYTF
>TRBJ2-5|NA|TRBV6-1|NA
TGTGGCAGCAGGGGTACAGGGCAAGAGACCCAGTATTTC
CGSRGTGQETQYF
>TRBJ2-1|large|TRBV6-5|TRBD2
TGTGCCAGCAGTTCCCCGGGGGGAGTTGGGCGTGAGCAGTTCTTC
CASSSPGGVGREQFF
>TRBJ2-3|NA|TRBV7-2|NA
TGTGCCAGCAGCTTTCAGGTGGGAGAGACCCAGTATTTT
CASSFQVGETQYF
>TRBJ2-1|NA|TRBV6-5|TRBD1
TGTGCCAGCAGTTCCCCCGGGACAGAGATCTACAATGAGCAGTTCTTC
CASSSPGTEIYNEQFF
>TRBJ2-3|medium-sized|TRBV14|NA
TGTGCCAGCAGCCAAGATTCCCTTGGCCTTAGCACAGATACGCAGTATTTT
CASSQDSLGLSTDTQYF
>TRBJ2-1|large|TRBV27|NA
TGTGCCAGCAGTATCTACCGGGCAGACAACAATGAGCAGTTCTTC
CASSIYRADNNEQFF
>TRBJ2-1|once|TRBV10-3|NA
TGTGCCATCAGTGAGTCCCGGGTTACGGTCTTC
CAISESRVTVF
>TRBJ2-3|few|TRBV24-1|TRBD2
TGTGCCACCAGTGACACTAGCGGGAGGGATACGCAGTATTTT
CATSDTSGRDTQYF
>TRBJ2-6|NA|TRBV25-1|NA
TGTGCCAGCAGTCCGCGAGGGGGGGCCAACGTCCTGACTTTC
CASSPRGGANVLTF
>TRBJ2-7|NA|TRBV27|NA
TGTGCCACGGGGCTGAGGTCCGTAAACACGCAGTACTTC
CATGLRSVNTQYF
>TRBJ2-5|NA|TRBV27|NA
TGTGCCAGGGGGCTCGGGGGCCGTGACCAAGAGACCCAGTACTTC
CARGLGGRDQETQYF
>TRBJ2-7|NA|TRBV6-1|TRBD2
TGTGCCAGCAGGAAGACTAGCGGCGCCTACGAGCAGTACTTC
CASRKTSGAYEQYF
>TRBJ2-3|few|TRBV24-1|NA
TGTGCCACCAGTGATCGGGACGCAGATACGCAGTATTTT
CATSDRDADTQYF
>TRBJ1-2|NA|TRBV30|NA
TGTGCCCGGACAGTCGGTTCCTATGGCTACACCTTC
CARTVGSYGYTF
>TRBJ2-4|NA|TRBV27|NA
TGTGCCAGCAGTTTCGTAGGTGGAGCCAAAGAGATTCAGTACTTC
CASSFVGGAKEIQYF
>TRBJ2-5|NA|TRBV6-1|NA
TGTGCGGGCAGTGGGGGCCGGGGACAAGAGACGCAGTACTTT
CAGSGGRGQETQYF
>TRBJ2-1|medium-sized|TRBV27|TRBD2
TGTGCCAGCAGTTTCCTCGGGCTAGCGGGGGGCTACAATGAGCAGTTCTTC
CASSFLGLAGGYNEQFF
>TRBJ2-4|NA|TRBV6-1|NA
TGTGCCAGCAGTGTGTACGCGGGGGCACCCAAACACATTCAGTACTTC
CASSVYAGAPKHIQYF
>TRBJ1-6|few|TRBV6-5|NA
TGTGCCAGCAGTTACGCGGGTCGGAATTCACCCCTCCACTTT
CASSYAGRNSPLHF
>TRBJ2-1|NA|TRBV10-1|NA
TGCGCCAGCAGTGAGTTGGGACCCCCCCGAGATGAGCAGTTCTTC
CASSELGPPRDEQFF
>TRBJ2-3|once|TRBV15|NA
TGTGCCACCACAGCAAGGAGCACAGATACGCAGTATTTT
CATTARSTDTQYF
>TRBJ2-4|NA|TRBV7-2|TRBD1
TGTGCCAGCAGCAGTCGACAGGGTGTAAACATTCAGTACTTC
CASSSRQGVNIQYF
>TRBJ1-2|NA|TRBV7-2|NA
TGTGCCAGCAGCAACGGACAGTTCTATGGCTACACCTTC
CASSNGQFYGYTF
>TRBJ2-3|medium-sized|TRBV7-2|NA
TGTGCCAGCAGCTTTGGAAGTTCCACAGATACGCAGTATTTT
CASSFGSSTDTQYF
>TRBJ2-7|NA|TRBV4-2|NA
TGTGCCAGCAGCCAGGGAGTTACACAATACTACGAGCAGTACTTC
CASSQGVTQYYEQYF
>TRBJ1-2|large|TRBV6-5|NA
TGTGCCAGCAGTTTGGCGGGTGTTACCGTCGGCTACACCTTC
CASSLAGVTVGYTF
>TRBJ2-7|medium-sized|TRBV6-5|NA
TGTGCCAGCAGTTACTGGGCAGGGGAATCCTACGAGCAGTACTTC
CASSYWAGESYEQYF
>TRBJ2-3|NA|TRBV7-2|TRBD2
TGTGCCGGCAGCGGGGGGGCCAACACAGATACGCAGTATTTC
CAGSGGANTDTQYF
>TRBJ2-3|NA|TRBV6-1|NA
TGTGCCAGGGGTCTCCAGGCTGGGAGCACAGATGCGCAGTATTTT
CARGLQAGSTDAQYF
>TRBJ2-5|once|TRBV10-2|TRBD1
TGCGCCAGCAGAAAATTCGGGACAGGGGCTGCAGAGACCCAGTACTTC
CASRKFGTGAAETQYF
>TRBJ2-1|medium-sized|TRBV6-1|NA
TGTGCCAGCAGTGGTCTTTATGAGCAGTTCTTC
CASSGLYEQFF
>TRBJ2-3|NA|TRBV7-2|NA
TGTGCCAGCAGCTTCATGGCGGTAACAGATACGCAGTATTTT
CASSFMAVTDTQYF
>TRBJ2-7|NA|TRBV6-5|TRBD2
TGTGCCAGCAGTTACGGGACTAGCGGCTACGAGCAGTACTTC
CASSYGTSGYEQYF
>TRBJ2-1|NA|TRBV6-1|TRBD1
TGTGCCAGCAGTAAACCTTGGGGACAGGCTGGTAATGAGCAGTTCTTC
CASSKPWGQAGNEQFF
>TRBJ2-1|once|TRBV7-2|TRBD2
TGTGCCAGCAGCTCGAAGCGGGGGGATACCTACAATGAGCAGTTCTTC
CASSSKRGDTYNEQFF
>TRBJ1-5|NA|TRBV27|NA
TGTGCCAGCAGGTCATTACAGGGATTCAATCAGCCCCAGCATTTT
CASRSLQGFNQPQHF
>TRBJ2-1|large|TRBV10-2|NA
TGCGCCAGCCAGTCCTACAATGAGCAGTTCTTC
CASQSYNEQFF
>TRBJ2-3|NA|TRBV6-1|NA
TGTGCCAGGGGGCTGAGAGGCAAAAACATTCAGTATTTT
CARGLRGKNIQYF
>TRBJ2-3|NA|TRBV10-2|NA
TGCGCCAGCTACGGCGGTATCCCAGATACGCAGTATTTC
CASYGGIPDTQYF
>TRBJ2-3|few|TRBV6-4|TRBD2
TGTGCCAGCAGTGACGGGAGCGGGAGTGCAGATACGCAGTATTTT
CASSDGSGSADTQYF
>TRBJ2-4|NA|TRBV7-2|NA
TGTGCCAGCAGCTTATCGGGGGTAGGAGCCAAAGACACTCAGTACTTC
CASSLSGVGAKDTQYF